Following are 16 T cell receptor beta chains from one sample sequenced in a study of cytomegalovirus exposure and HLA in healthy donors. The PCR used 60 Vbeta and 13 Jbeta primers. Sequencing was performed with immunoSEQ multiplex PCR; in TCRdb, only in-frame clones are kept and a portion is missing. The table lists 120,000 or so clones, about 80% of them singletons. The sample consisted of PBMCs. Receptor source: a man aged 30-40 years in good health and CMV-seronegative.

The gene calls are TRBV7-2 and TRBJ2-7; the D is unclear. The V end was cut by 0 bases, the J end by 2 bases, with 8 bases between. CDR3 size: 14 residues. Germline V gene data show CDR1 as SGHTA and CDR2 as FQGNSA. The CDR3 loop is CASSLASNPYEQYF. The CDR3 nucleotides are TGTGCCAGCAGCTTAGCGTCTAATCCCTACGAGCAGTACTTC.

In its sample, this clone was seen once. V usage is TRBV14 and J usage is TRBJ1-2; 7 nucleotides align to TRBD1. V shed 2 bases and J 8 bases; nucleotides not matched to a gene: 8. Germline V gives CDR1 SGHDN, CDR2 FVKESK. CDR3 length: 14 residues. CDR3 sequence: CASSQPGTVPGYTF. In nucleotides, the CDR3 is TGTGCCAGCAGCCAACCAGGGACAGTTCCAGGCTACACCTTC.

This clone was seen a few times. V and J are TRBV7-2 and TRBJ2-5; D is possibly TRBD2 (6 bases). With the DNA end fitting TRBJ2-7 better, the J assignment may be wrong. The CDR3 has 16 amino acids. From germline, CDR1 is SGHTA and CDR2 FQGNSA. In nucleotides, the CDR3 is TGTGCCAGCAGCTTAGTAGCGGCAGCCCTCGGGTACGAGCAGTACTTC. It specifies CASSLVAAALGYEQYF.

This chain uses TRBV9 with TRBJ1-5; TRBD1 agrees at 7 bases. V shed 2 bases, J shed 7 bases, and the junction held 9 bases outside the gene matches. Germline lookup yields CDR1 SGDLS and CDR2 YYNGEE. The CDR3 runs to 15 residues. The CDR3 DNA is TGTGCCAGCAGCGTCTCAGACAGGGTGGGGCAGCCCCAGCATTTT. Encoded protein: CASSVSDRVGQPQHF. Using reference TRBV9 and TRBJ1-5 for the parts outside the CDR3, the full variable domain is DSGVTQTPKHLITATGQRVTLRCSPRSGDLSVYWYQQSLDQGLQFLIQYYNGEERAKGNILERFSAQQFPDLHSELNLSSLELGDSALYFCASSVSDRVGQPQHFGDGTRLSIL.

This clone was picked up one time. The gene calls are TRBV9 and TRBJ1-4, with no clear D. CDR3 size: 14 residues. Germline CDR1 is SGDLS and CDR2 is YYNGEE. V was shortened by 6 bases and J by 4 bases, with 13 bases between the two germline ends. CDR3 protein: CASNRARDNEKLFF. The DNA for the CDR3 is TGTGCCAGCAACCGGGCGAGGGATAATGAAAAACTGTTTTTT.

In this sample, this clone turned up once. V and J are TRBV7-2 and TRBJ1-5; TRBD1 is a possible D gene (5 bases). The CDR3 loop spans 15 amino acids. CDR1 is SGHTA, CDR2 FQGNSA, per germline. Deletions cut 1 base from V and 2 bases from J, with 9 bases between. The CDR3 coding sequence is TGTGCCAGCAGCTTAGAGACAGCAGGCAATCAGCCCCAGCATTTT. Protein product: CASSLETAGNQPQHF.

This CDR3 reads CASSGQGNYGYTF. The DNA for the CDR3 is TGTGCCAGCAGTGGACAGGGAAACTATGGCTACACCTTC. This chain uses TRBV28 with TRBJ1-2, with TRBD1 matching 8 bases. V was pared by 5 bases and J by 2 bases, with 1 base of the junction left unmatched. Germline CDR1 MDHEN, CDR2 SYDVKM. The CDR3 has 13 amino acids.

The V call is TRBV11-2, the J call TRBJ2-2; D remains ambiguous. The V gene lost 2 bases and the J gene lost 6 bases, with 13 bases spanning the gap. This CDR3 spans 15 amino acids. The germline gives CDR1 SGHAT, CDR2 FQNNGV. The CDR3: CASSLLQGAPGELFF. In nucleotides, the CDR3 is TGTGCCAGCAGCTTATTACAAGGAGCTCCCGGGGAGCTGTTTTTT. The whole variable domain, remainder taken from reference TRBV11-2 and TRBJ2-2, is EAGVAQSPRYKIIEKRQSVAFWCNPISGHATLYWYQQILGQGPKLLIQFQNNGVVDDSQLPKDRFSAERLKGVDSTLKIQPAKLEDSAVYLCASSLLQGAPGELFFGEGSRLTVL.

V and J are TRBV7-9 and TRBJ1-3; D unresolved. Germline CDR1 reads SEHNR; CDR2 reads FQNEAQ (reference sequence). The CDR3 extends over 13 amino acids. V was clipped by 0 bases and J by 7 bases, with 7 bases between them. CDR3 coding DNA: TGTGCCAGCAGCTTAGCGCGGGTGAACACCATATATTTT. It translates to CASSLARVNTIYF.

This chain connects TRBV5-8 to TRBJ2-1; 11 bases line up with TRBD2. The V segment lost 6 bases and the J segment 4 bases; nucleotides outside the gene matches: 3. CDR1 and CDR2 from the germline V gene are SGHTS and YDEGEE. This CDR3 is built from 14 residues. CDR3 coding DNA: TGTGCCAGCACCCGGACTAGCGGGTACAATGAGCAGTTCTTC. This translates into CASTRTSGYNEQFF.

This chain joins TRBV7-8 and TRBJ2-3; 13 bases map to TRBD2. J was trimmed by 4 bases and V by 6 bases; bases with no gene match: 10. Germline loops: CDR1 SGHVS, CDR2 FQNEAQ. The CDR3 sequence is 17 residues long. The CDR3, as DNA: TGTGCCAGCAGTCGGACTAGCGGGAGAGGCGGGGCAGATACGCAGTATTTT. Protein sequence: CASSRTSGRGGADTQYF.

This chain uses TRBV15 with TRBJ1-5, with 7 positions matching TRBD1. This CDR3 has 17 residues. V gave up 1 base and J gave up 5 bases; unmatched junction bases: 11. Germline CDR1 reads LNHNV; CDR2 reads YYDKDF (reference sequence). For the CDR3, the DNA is TGTGCCACCAGCAGAGCTGGGTCAACCAGGGGGGATCAGCCCCAGCATTTT. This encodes CATSRAGSTRGDQPQHF.

CDR3 amino acids: CASSFSGFQETQYF. Written as DNA, the CDR3 is TGCGCCAGCAGCTTCTCAGGGTTCCAAGAGACCCAGTACTTC. V is TRBV5-1 and J is TRBJ2-5, with TRBD1 as a possible D gene (5 bases). V was trimmed by 2 bases and J by 1 base, leaving 9 bases between them. Germline-derived CDR1 and CDR2 are SGHRS and YFSETQ. CDR3 length: 14 amino acids.

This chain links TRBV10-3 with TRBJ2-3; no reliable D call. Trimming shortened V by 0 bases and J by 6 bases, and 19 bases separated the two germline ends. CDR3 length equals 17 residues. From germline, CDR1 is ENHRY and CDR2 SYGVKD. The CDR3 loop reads CAISESRRLTSTDTQYF. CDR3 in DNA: TGTGCCATCAGTGAGTCGAGACGACTCACCTCGACGGATACGCAGTATTTT.

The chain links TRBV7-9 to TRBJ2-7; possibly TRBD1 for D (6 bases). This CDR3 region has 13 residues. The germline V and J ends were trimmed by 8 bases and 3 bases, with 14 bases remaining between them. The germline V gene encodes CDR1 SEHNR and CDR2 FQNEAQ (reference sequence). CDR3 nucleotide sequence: TGTGCCAGCGTTCCGGGACACATCTACGAGCAGTACTTC. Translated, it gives CASVPGHIYEQYF. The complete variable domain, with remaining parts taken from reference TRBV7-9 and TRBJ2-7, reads DTGVSQNPRHKITKRGQNVTFRCDPISEHNRLYWYRQTLGQGPEFLTYFQNEAQLEKSRLLSDRFSAERPKGSFSTLEIQRTEQGDSAMYLCASVPGHIYEQYFGPGTRLTVT.

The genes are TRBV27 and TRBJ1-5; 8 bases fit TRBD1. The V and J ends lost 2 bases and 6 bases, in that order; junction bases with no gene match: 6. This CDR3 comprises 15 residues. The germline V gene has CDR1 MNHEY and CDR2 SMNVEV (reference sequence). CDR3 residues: CASSLMSGGGQPQHF. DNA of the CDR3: TGTGCCAGCAGTTTAATGTCAGGGGGCGGTCAGCCCCAGCATTTT.